This entry describes one TCR beta chain. The data stem from a study of OX40 agonist ivuxolimab in advanced cancers. Study-wide background: While on treatment, patients had intravenous ivuxolimab at 0.01 to 10 mg/kg every 2 weeks.

Losses at the gene ends were 2 bases for V and 6 bases for J; bases not matched to a gene: 8. This CDR3 is 17 amino acids long. The germline V gene has CDR1 SGHTA and CDR2 FQGNSA. Sequencing used immunoSEQ multiplex PCR; TCRdb keeps in-frame clones, though not all of them. Of about 70,000 clones in the sample, about 84% were seen once. Sequencing used CD4+ or CD8+ T cells sorted from blood, obtained in a trial of the OX40 agonist ivuxolimab. The chain joins TRBV7-2 to TRBJ2-4; 12 bases are shared with TRBD2. This TCR derives from an adult with an advanced solid tumor such as melanoma, head and neck, liver or kidney cancer. The CDR3 loop is CASSLSPTTSGRNIQYF. CDR3 bases: TGTGCCAGCAGCTTAAGTCCCACGACTAGCGGGAGAAACATTCAGTACTTC.